Each of the 4 T cell receptor beta chains below was sequenced from the same sample in a study of T cell repertoires in cytomegalovirus infection (dated by TCRdb to 2018 to 2020). These reads were obtained on an Illumina HiSeq 1500. The raw public reads went through TCRdb reprocessing: fastp at Q25, MiXCR clone calling, in-frame beta chains kept. Here each entry gathers all rows of one CDR3 protein and keeps the most common genes and DNA. The sample contains around 260,000 distinct CDR3 sequences, under 30% of them found a single time. The ten biggest clones cover roughly 13% of the sample. The sequenced sample consisted of PBMCs. The receptors shown here come from a human donor in good health (CMV status not recorded). Some clones in this sample may be carry-over from other donors' samples.

This clonotype was counted many times. This chain connects TRBV7-2 to TRBJ2-1; D remains ambiguous. Looked up from germline, CDR1 is SGHTA and CDR2 is FQGNSA. V was cut by 0 bases and J by 9 bases, with 9 bases left in between. The CDR3 has 13 residues. CDR3 residues: CASSLARAGEQFF. In DNA form, the CDR3 reads TGTGCCAGCAGCTTAGCTAGGGCTGGTGAGCAGTTCTTC.

The J gene is TRBJ2-7, the V gene TRBV6-5; 9 bases agree with TRBD1. Germline CDR1 is MNHEY and CDR2 is SVGAGI. The CDR3 has 14 amino acids. Unmatched junction bases numbered 6, after V lost 7 bases and J lost 2 bases. The CDR3 bases are TGTGCCAGCATAGCCCGGGACAGGGCCTACGAGCAGTACTTC. Its translation is CASIARDRAYEQYF.

V and J are TRBV4-2 and TRBJ2-7; maybe TRBD2 (5 bases). Germline lookup yields CDR1 LGHNA and CDR2 YNFKEQ. The CDR3 is made up of 15 amino acids. Trimming removed 1 base at V and 5 bases at J, with 15 bases between. DNA for the CDR3: TGTGCCAGCAGCCAAGTCGGGGTGCCGAGCGACGAGCAGTACTTC. Translating gives CASSQVGVPSDEQYF.

The chain couples TRBV18 to TRBJ2-1, with 8 bases matching TRBD2. Per germline, CDR1 KGHSH and CDR2 LQKENI. The V gene end was trimmed by 2 bases and the J gene end by 8 bases; junction bases not matched to a gene: 5. The CDR3 is made up of 14 amino acids. The CDR3 sequence is CASSPKSGRDEQFF. CDR3 nucleotide sequence: TGTGCCAGCTCACCAAAGTCCGGGAGGGATGAGCAGTTCTTC.